What follows describes a single TCR beta chain. Its antigen is as yet unknown. This entry comes from a study of memory CD4+ T cells and cytomegalovirus serostatus. Looking at the study overall: Donors were healthy Belgian adults, under 10 CMV seropositive and about 24 seronegative. Notes on the study in general: Suggested: most of the CMV-linked TCR signature lies in CD4+ memory cells.

V lost 2 bases and J 0 bases, leaving 11 bases between the germline ends. The CDR3 spans 16 residues. Per germline, CDR1 SGHVS and CDR2 FQNEAQ. The repertoire was sequenced with immunoSEQ multiplex PCR; TCRdb's copy has only in-frame clones and lacks some. The sample holds 50,000 or so clones; about 79% are singletons and the top ten take roughly 0.6%. The sort gate was single viable CD3+CD4+CD8-CD45RO+ cells for memory CD4+ T cells. The sequence derives from an adult in good health and CMV-seronegative. The chain combines TRBV7-8 with TRBJ1-5; unclear D gene. Sequences were obtained from memory CD4+ T cells from blood. CDR3 DNA: TGTGCCAGCAGCTTATCGGTACAGACTAGCAATCAGCCCCAGCATTTT. It codes for CASSLSVQTSNQPQHF.